Shown below are 6 T cell receptor beta chains from a single sample sequenced in a study of control samples from healthy donors and cancer patients (TCRdb year 2020). The method was the immunoSEQ multiplex PCR assay. The source is immuneACCESS, and TCRdb retained only in-frame sequences with V and J called. Part of the clones is not carried over; for the studies checked, unresolved V genes explain less than half of this, and the remainder is unexplained. The sample table records roughly 51,000 clones; roughly nine tenths of these occur just once. In total, the top ten clones hold 1.6% of the sample. The sample comprised PBMCs. The origin of the receptors is a man in his forties or fifties with colorectal cancer.

J is TRBJ1-1 and V is TRBV4-1; D not certain. Trimming took off 6 bases at V and 3 bases at J, with 17 bases between the two ends. Germline assignment: CDR1 MGHRA and CDR2 YSYEKL. This CDR3 contains 15 residues. The CDR3 protein is CASRHKPGRDTEAFF. CDR3 bases: TGCGCCAGCAGACATAAACCGGGTAGGGACACTGAAGCTTTCTTT.

V gene TRBV3-1 (or the pseudogene TRBV3-2) combines with J gene TRBJ2-1; the D is unclear. Germline values: CDR1 LGHDT, CDR2 YNNKEL (reference sequence). The CDR3 covers 11 residues. Trimming took 3 bases from V and 9 from J, leaving 6 bases between them. CDR3 nucleotides: TGTGCCAGCAGCCAGATGAGTGAGCAGTTCTTC. It codes for CASSQMSEQFF.

The chain employs TRBV19 and TRBJ2-1, with D possibly being TRBD1 (5 bases). Looked up from germline, CDR1 is LNHDA and CDR2 is SQIVND (reference sequence). V was cut by 5 bases and J by 5 bases, with 22 bases left in between. The CDR3 is 17 residues long. CDR3: CASSSFSPRVNNNEQFF. In DNA, the CDR3 is TGTGCCAGTAGTTCCTTTAGCCCCAGGGTCAACAACAATGAGCAGTTCTTC.

This clone was picked up one time. J is TRBJ2-7 and V is TRBV5-1; 11 bases fit TRBD2. Losses at the gene ends were 0 bases for V and 6 bases for J; bases not matched to a gene: 5. Germline CDR1 SGHRS, CDR2 YFSETQ. The CDR3 is 15 residues long. CDR3 coding DNA: TGCGCCAGCAGCTTGGTACTAGCGGGAGAAAGCGAGCAGTACTTC. Translation gives CASSLVLAGESEQYF.

This chain uses TRBV6-5 with TRBJ2-7, with D uncertain. The germline CDR1 and CDR2 sequences are MNHEY and SVGAGI. This CDR3 contains 14 residues. V shed 0 bases and J shed 1 base, with 7 bases lying between them. The CDR3 loop is CASSYSAGSYEQYF. Written as DNA, the CDR3 is TGTGCCAGCAGTTACTCGGCAGGATCCTACGAGCAGTACTTC.

This rearrangement joins TRBV19 to TRBJ2-7; D uncertain. Trimming left V 1 base short and J 3 bases short, with 10 bases between. The length of the CDR3 is 14 residues. Germline CDR1 reads LNHDA; CDR2 reads SQIVND (reference sequence). CDR3 DNA: TGTGCCAGTAGTATAGGCACGGTCGGCTACGAGCAGTACTTC. Its protein is CASSIGTVGYEQYF.